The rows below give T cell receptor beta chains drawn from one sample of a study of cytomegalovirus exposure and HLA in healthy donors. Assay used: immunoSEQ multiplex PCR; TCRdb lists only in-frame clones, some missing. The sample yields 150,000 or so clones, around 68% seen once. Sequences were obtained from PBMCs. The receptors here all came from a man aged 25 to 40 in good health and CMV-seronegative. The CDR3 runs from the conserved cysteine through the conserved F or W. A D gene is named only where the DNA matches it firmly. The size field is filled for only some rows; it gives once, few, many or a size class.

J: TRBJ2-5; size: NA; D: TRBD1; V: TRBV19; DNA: TGTGCCAGTAGCAAGACAGGGGGTGGGGAGACCCAGTACTTC; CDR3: CASSKTGGGETQYF
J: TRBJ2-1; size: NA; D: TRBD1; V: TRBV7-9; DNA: TGTGCCAGCAGCTTAGGGGGCCTCAGGGGGCCCCCCAATTACAATGAGCAGTTCTTC; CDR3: CASSLGGLRGPPNYNEQFF
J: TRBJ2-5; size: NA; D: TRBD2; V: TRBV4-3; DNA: TGCGCCAGCAGCCAAGAGGGAGCGGGGGGAGAGACCCAGTACTTC; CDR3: CASSQEGAGGETQYF
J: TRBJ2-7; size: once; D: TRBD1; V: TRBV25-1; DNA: TGTGCCAGCAGGAGGGGACAGGGGGCCTACGAGCAGTACTTC; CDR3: CASRRGQGAYEQYF
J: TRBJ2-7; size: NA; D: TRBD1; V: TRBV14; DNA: TGTGCCAGCAGCCAACACGAAACAGGGGTAGCCTACGAGCAGTACTTC; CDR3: CASSQHETGVAYEQYF
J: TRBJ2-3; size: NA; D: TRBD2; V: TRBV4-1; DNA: TGCGCCAGCAGCCAAGGAGTTAGCGGGGGCACAGATACGCAGTATTTT; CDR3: CASSQGVSGGTDTQYF
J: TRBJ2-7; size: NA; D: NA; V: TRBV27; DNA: TGTGCCAGCAGTTTCACAGGGTCCGAGCAGTACTTC; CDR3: CASSFTGSEQYF
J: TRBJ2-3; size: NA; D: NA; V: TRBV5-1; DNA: TGCGCCAGCAGCTTGGTCGGTGGGGGGTCACGCACAGATACGCAGTATTTT; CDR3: CASSLVGGGSRTDTQYF
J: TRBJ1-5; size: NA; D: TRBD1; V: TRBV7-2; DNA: TGTGCCAGCAGTAGTGGACAGGGTCAGCCCCAGCATTTT; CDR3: CASSSGQGQPQHF
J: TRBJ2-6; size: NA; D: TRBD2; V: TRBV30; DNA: TGTGCCTGGAGTGTAGCGGGGGGGCATGGGGCCAACGTCCTGACTTTC; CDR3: CAWSVAGGHGANVLTF
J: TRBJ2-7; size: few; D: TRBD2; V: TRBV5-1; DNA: TGCGCCAGCAGCTCTTTAGCGGGGGGGAGCTCCTACGAGCAGTACTTC; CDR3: CASSSLAGGSSYEQYF
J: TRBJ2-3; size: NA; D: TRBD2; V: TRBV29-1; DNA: TGCAGCGCCGTGGGGACTAGCGGGGGGGCCGTGGATACGCAGTATTTT; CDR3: CSAVGTSGGAVDTQYF
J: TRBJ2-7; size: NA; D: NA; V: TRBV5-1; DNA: TGCGCCAGCAGCTTGATGCCGGGGGACCACGAGCAGTACTTC; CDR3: CASSLMPGDHEQYF
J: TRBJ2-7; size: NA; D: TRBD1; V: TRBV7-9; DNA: TGTGCCAGCAGCTTGTTCCGGGACAGCCGCTCCTACGAGCAGTACTTC; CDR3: CASSLFRDSRSYEQYF
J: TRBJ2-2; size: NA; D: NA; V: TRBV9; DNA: TGTGCCAGCAGCGTAGCCAGAAACGAGAACACCGGGGAGCTGTTTTTT; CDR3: CASSVARNENTGELFF
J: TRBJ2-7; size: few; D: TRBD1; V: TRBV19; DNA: TGTGCCAGTAAAACGACAGGGAGCTCCTACGAGCAGTACTTC; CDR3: CASKTTGSSYEQYF
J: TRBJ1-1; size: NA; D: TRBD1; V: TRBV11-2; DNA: TGTGCCAGCAGGGACAGGGCGTTGGAAGCTTTCTTT; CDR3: CASRDRALEAFF
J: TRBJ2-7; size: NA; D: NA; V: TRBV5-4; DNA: TGTGCCAGCAGCGCGGACACTATTGACGGCGAGCAGTACTTC; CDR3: CASSADTIDGEQYF
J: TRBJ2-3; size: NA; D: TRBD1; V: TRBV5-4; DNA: TGTGCCAGCAGCTTGGTAGGACAGGCTAAACAGTATTTT; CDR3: CASSLVGQAKQYF
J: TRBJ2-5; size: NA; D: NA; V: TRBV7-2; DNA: TGTGCCAGCAGCTTAGATCCCCTCTCGTACCAAGAGACCCAGTACTTC; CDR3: CASSLDPLSYQETQYF
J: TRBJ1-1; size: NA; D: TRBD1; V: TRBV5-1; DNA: TGCGCCAGCAGCTTGAAAAGTCCGGGACAGGGTGGGACTGAAGCTTTCTTT; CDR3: CASSLKSPGQGGTEAFF
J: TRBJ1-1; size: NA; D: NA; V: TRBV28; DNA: TGTGCCAGCAGTTTACCCGGAGGTCTGAACACTGAAGCTTTCTTT; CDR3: CASSLPGGLNTEAFF
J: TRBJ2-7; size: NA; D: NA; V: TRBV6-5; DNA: TGTGCCAGCAGTCCCAGGGTCTCCTACGAGCAGTACTTC; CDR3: CASSPRVSYEQYF
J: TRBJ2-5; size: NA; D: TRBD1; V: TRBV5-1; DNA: TGCGCCAGCAGGGGGGCGGACAGGGGATATTCTGAGACCCAGTACTTC; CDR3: CASRGADRGYSETQYF
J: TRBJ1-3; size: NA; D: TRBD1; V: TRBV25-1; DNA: TGTGCCAGCAGTGTTTCAGGGACAGGGGGAGACACCATATATTTT; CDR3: CASSVSGTGGDTIYF
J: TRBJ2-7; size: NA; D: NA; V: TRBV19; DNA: TGTGCCAGTAGTATTGGGCAGGGGCAGTACGAGCAGTACTTC; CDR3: CASSIGQGQYEQYF
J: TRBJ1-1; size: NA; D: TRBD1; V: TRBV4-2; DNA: TGTGCCAGCAGCCTCCAGGGACAGGGAAACACTGAAGCTTTCTTT; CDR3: CASSLQGQGNTEAFF
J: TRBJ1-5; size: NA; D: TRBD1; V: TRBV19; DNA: TGTGCCAGTAGTATTAGGGACAGGGGTTATAGCAATCAGCCCCAGCATTTT; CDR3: CASSIRDRGYSNQPQHF
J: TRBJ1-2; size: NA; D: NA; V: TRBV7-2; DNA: TGTGCCAGCAGCTTAGACAGGTCCTCCAGGACTAACTATGGCTACACCTTC; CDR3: CASSLDRSSRTNYGYTF
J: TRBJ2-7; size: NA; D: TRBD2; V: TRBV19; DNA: TGTGCCAGTAGTCCACTAGCGGGGGGCCACGAGCAGTACTTC; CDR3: CASSPLAGGHEQYF
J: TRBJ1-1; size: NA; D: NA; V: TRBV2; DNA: TGTGCCAGCCAACAAGAGACAGTAATGAACACTGAAGCTTTCTTT; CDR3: CASQQETVMNTEAFF
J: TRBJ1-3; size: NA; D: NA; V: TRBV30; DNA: TGTGCCTGGAGGGGACATAGCTCTGGAAACACCATATATTTT; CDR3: CAWRGHSSGNTIYF
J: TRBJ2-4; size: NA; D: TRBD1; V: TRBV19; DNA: TGTGCCAGTAGTTCAAACCTACGCAGGGGGCTCCCCACAGAACTAGCCAAAAACATTCAGTACTTC; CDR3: CASSSNLRRGLPTELAKNIQYF
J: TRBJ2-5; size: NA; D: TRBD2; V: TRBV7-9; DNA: TGTGCCAGCAGCGTCCATAGCGGGGACCCCCAAGAGACCCAGTACTTC; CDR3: CASSVHSGDPQETQYF
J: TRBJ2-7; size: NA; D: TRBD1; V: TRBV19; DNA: TGTGCCAGTAGTCCCGGGACAGGGGTCTACGAGCAGTACTTC; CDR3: CASSPGTGVYEQYF
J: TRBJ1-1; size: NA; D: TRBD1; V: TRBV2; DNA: TGTGCCAGCAGCGTCGACAGGGCTCTGAACACTGAAGCTTTCTTT; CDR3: CASSVDRALNTEAFF
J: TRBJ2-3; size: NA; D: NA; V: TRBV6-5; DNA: TGTGCCAGCAGTTACGGGCCAGGCACAGATACGCAGTATTTT; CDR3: CASSYGPGTDTQYF
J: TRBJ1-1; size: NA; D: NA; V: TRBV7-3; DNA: TGTGCCAGCAGCTTAAAGAGAGGGACTGAAGCTTTCTTT; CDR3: CASSLKRGTEAFF
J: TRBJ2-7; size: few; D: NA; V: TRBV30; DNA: TGTGCCTGGAAAGGAGACTACTCCTACGAGCAGTACTTC; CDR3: CAWKGDYSYEQYF
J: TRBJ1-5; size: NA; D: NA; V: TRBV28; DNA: TGTGCCAGCAGTTCGCCCCCGGATCAGCCCCAGCATTTT; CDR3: CASSSPPDQPQHF